These 2 T cell receptor beta chains share one sample of origin, sequenced in a study of Graves' ophthalmopathy and Graves' hyperthyroidism. The study amplified TCR beta CDR3 regions using RNA transcripts. Following a first-round RT-PCR that used HTBI primers, a second-round multiplex PCR was carried out. TCRdb independently ran MiXCR on the multiplex PCR reads; one entry per CDR3 protein. The sample has about 700,000 distinct CDR3 sequences; about two fifths are singletons. Sequencing was done on a sample of peripheral blood. The source is an adult man with Graves' ophthalmopathy.

This clonotype showed up just a few times. The chain recombines TRBV11-3 with TRBJ2-7; D is uncertain. This CDR3 has 15 amino acids. Germline V lookup: CDR1 SGHNT, CDR2 YENEEA. Trimming cost V 4 bases and J 7 bases, with 20 bases left between them. CDR3 region: CASSSWSGQPLEQYF. The CDR3 DNA reads as TGTGCCAGCAGCTCGTGGTCTGGGCAACCCCTAGAGCAGTACTTC.

Only a few counts were recorded for this clonotype. The chain links TRBV7-9 to TRBJ2-1; D remains ambiguous. The CDR3 runs 11 residues. Deletions cut 5 bases from V and 4 bases from J, with 3 bases between. Germline V gene lookup returns CDR1 SEHNR and CDR2 FQNEAQ (reference sequence). The CDR3 DNA follows: TGTGCCAGCAGCCCTTACAATGAGCAGTTCTTC. Residues: CASSPYNEQFF. Full variable domain (missing parts from reference TRBV7-9 and TRBJ2-1): DTGVSQNPRHKITKRGQNVTFRCDPISEHNRLYWYRQTLGQGPEFLTYFQNEAQLEKSRLLSDRFSAERPKGSFSTLEIQRTEQGDSAMYLCASSPYNEQFFGPGTRLTVL.